The rows below give T cell receptor beta chains drawn from one sample of a study of blood T cell repertoires in COVID-19. The protocol was immunoSEQ multiplex PCR, while the TCRdb copy is restricted to in-frame clones and leaves out a portion. This sample carries about 120,000 clones, 85% of them seen once, and the ten largest clones take 3.5% to 4.5%. The sequenced sample consisted of peripheral blood. Receptors originate from a man aged 55 to 70 with acute or convalescent COVID-19. Both conserved end residues are part of each CDR3. Fields, in order: D gene, clone size, J gene, V gene, CDR3 DNA, CDR3 protein. D genes are given only for firm matches. Some rows have no size entry. The others give once, few or many, or a class for an expanded clone.

D gene: .
clone size: few
J gene: TRBJ2-2
V gene: TRBV5-3
CDR3 DNA: TGTGCCAGAAGCTTCCTTAGCGGCACCGGGGAGCTGTTTTTT
CDR3 protein: CARSFLSGTGELFF

D gene: TRBD1
clone size: .
J gene: TRBJ1-2
V gene: TRBV2
CDR3 DNA: TGTGCCAGCAGTGTCCGCGACAGGGCGTCTGGCTACACCTTC
CDR3 protein: CASSVRDRASGYTF

D gene: .
clone size: .
J gene: TRBJ1-2
V gene: TRBV27
CDR3 DNA: TGTGCCAGCAGCCGCCTCGAGGTAGGCTATGGCTACACCTTC
CDR3 protein: CASSRLEVGYGYTF

D gene: .
clone size: .
J gene: TRBJ1-6
V gene: TRBV11-2
CDR3 DNA: TGTGCCAGCAGCCTGAATTCACCCCTCCACTTT
CDR3 protein: CASSLNSPLHF

D gene: .
clone size: .
J gene: TRBJ1-5
V gene: TRBV24-1
CDR3 DNA: TGTGCCACCCCCCCGGGGGAGGATCAGCCCCAGCATTTT
CDR3 protein: CATPPGEDQPQHF

D gene: .
clone size: .
J gene: TRBJ2-2
V gene: TRBV29-1
CDR3 DNA: TGCAGCGTAGATAGCGGTTACACCGGGGAGCTGTTTTTT
CDR3 protein: CSVDSGYTGELFF

D gene: .
clone size: once
J gene: TRBJ2-1
V gene: TRBV24-1
CDR3 DNA: TGTGCCACCAGTGTGGGGACAGCGGGTAATGAGCAGTTCTTC
CDR3 protein: CATSVGTAGNEQFF

D gene: TRBD1
clone size: once
J gene: TRBJ1-1
V gene: TRBV7-9
CDR3 DNA: TGTGCCAGCAGCCAGGGACAGGGGAACACTGAAGCTTTCTTT
CDR3 protein: CASSQGQGNTEAFF

D gene: TRBD2
clone size: once
J gene: TRBJ2-2
V gene: TRBV9
CDR3 DNA: TGTGCCAGCAGCGTACTAGCGGCACTAACCACCGGGGAGCTGTTTTTT
CDR3 protein: CASSVLAALTTGELFF

D gene: TRBD1
clone size: .
J gene: TRBJ2-5
V gene: TRBV11-2
CDR3 DNA: TGTGCCAGCAGCTCACAGGGGGTGGGAAAAGAGACCCAGTACTTC
CDR3 protein: CASSSQGVGKETQYF

D gene: .
clone size: .
J gene: TRBJ1-2
V gene: TRBV5-1
CDR3 DNA: TGCGCCAGCAGCCCCACCGCAGGGATAACTAACTATGGCTACACCTTC
CDR3 protein: CASSPTAGITNYGYTF

D gene: TRBD2
clone size: .
J gene: TRBJ2-7
V gene: TRBV12-5
CDR3 DNA: TGTGCTAGTGGTTTGGTAGGGCTAGCGGGCGAGCAGTACTTC
CDR3 protein: CASGLVGLAGEQYF

D gene: TRBD2
clone size: .
J gene: TRBJ2-3
V gene: TRBV5-1
CDR3 DNA: TGCGCCAGCAGCCGGACGGAGCGGGGCGGGACAGATACGCAGTATTTT
CDR3 protein: CASSRTERGGTDTQYF

D gene: TRBD1
clone size: .
J gene: TRBJ2-2
V gene: TRBV5-1
CDR3 DNA: TGCGCCAGCAGCTGGACAGGGGCCGGGGAGCTGTTTTTT
CDR3 protein: CASSWTGAGELFF